This record looks at one TCR beta chain sequence and its context. Antigen unknown. The PCR ran on 60 Vbeta and 13 Jbeta primers. The protocol was immunoSEQ multiplex PCR, while the TCRdb copy is restricted to in-frame clones and leaves out a portion. The table shows some 150,000 clones, with about 76% occurring only once. The sample originates from a study of cytomegalovirus exposure and HLA in healthy donors. Study outcomes and limitations: In a later analysis, HLA-associated beta chains showed higher expansion and lower generation probabilities than comparable chains. An ancestry cluster, one associated with Asian ancestry, reportedly showed fewer N-insertions than the 666-donor mean in a later analysis. Previously analyzed data showed that most TCR beta V segments were productive at a frequency of about 90% or about 30%.

The sample was PBMCs. The clonotype originates from a woman aged 40 to 50 in good health and CMV-seronegative.

This CDR3 reads CASRVTGFTGELFF. The CDR3 DNA is TGTGCCAGTAGGGTGACAGGCTTCACCGGGGAGCTGTTTTTT. This chain connects TRBV19 to TRBJ2-2; weak D call: TRBD1 (6 bases). This CDR3 has 14 residues. Germline-derived CDR1 and CDR2 are LNHDA and SQIVND (reference sequence). V dropped 6 bases and J dropped 4 bases, with 12 bases sitting between them.